The sequence of this TCR beta chain was determined in a study of blood T cell repertoires in COVID-19. With 3 bases removed from V and 1 base from J, the gap between germline ends came to 13 bases. The CDR3 runs 16 residues. From germline, CDR1 is LGHNA and CDR2 YNFKEQ. The repertoire was sequenced with immunoSEQ multiplex PCR; TCRdb's copy has only in-frame clones and lacks some. The sample lists around 200,000 clones; 70% to 90% were seen once. The source is a woman younger than 30 who had recovered from COVID-19. The V and J genes are TRBV4-2 and TRBJ2-1, with D perhaps matching TRBD2 (5 bases). Source material: peripheral blood. The CDR3 DNA is TGTGCCAGCAGCCAGGGAGACCTTGCGTCCTACAATGAGCAGTTCTTC. It is translated as CASSQGDLASYNEQFF.